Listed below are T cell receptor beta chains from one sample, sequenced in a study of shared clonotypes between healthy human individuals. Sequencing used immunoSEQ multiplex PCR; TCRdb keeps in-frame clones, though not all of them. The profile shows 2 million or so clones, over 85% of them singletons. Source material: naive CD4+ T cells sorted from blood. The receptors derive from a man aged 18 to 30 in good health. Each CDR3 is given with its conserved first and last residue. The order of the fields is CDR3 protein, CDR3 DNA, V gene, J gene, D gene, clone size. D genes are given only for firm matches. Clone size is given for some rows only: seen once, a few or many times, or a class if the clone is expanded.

cdr3_aa: CASSQRDYTVNTGELFF
cdr3_nt: TGCGCCAGCAGCCAAAGGGACTACACGGTGAACACCGGGGAGCTGTTTTTT
v_call: TRBV4-1
j_call: TRBJ2-2
d_call: TRBD2
clone_size: .

cdr3_aa: CATSGGPGNTIYF
cdr3_nt: TGTGCCACCAGTGGGGGGCCTGGAAACACCATATATTTT
v_call: TRBV11-2
j_call: TRBJ1-3
d_call: .
clone_size: .

cdr3_aa: CASSPRGVPGDTQYF
cdr3_nt: TGTGCCAGCAGCCCCCGTGGCGTCCCCGGGGATACGCAGTATTTT
v_call: TRBV7-9
j_call: TRBJ2-3
d_call: .
clone_size: .

cdr3_aa: CAYTGTVSYEQYF
cdr3_nt: TGTGCCTACACCGGGACAGTCTCCTACGAGCAGTACTTC
v_call: TRBV30
j_call: TRBJ2-7
d_call: TRBD1
clone_size: .

cdr3_aa: CASSWSSGSFNEQFF
cdr3_nt: TGCGCCAGCAGCTGGAGTAGCGGGAGTTTCAATGAGCAGTTCTTC
v_call: TRBV5-1
j_call: TRBJ2-1
d_call: TRBD2
clone_size: .

cdr3_aa: CASRPEGSTDTQYF
cdr3_nt: TGTGCCAGCAGGCCCGAGGGCAGCACAGATACGCAGTATTTT
v_call: TRBV6-5
j_call: TRBJ2-3
d_call: .
clone_size: .

cdr3_aa: CASKGGGRGLGNQPQHF
cdr3_nt: TGTGCCAGCAAAGGGGGGGGCCGAGGTTTAGGCAATCAGCCCCAGCATTTT
v_call: TRBV21-1
j_call: TRBJ1-5
d_call: .
clone_size: .

cdr3_aa: CASSDTGLNTGELFF
cdr3_nt: TGTGCCAGCAGTGACACCGGACTAAACACCGGGGAGCTGTTTTTT
v_call: TRBV25-1
j_call: TRBJ2-2
d_call: .
clone_size: .

cdr3_aa: CASSQAGQNGIYGYTF
cdr3_nt: TGTGCCAGCAGCCAAGCCGGACAGAATGGAATCTATGGCTACACCTTC
v_call: TRBV14
j_call: TRBJ1-2
d_call: .
clone_size: .

cdr3_aa: CAWTPQGVNQPQHF
cdr3_nt: TGTGCCTGGACCCCACAGGGAGTCAATCAGCCCCAGCATTTT
v_call: TRBV30
j_call: TRBJ1-5
d_call: .
clone_size: .

cdr3_aa: CATRKKGGGTPYEQYF
cdr3_nt: TGTGCCACCCGAAAAAAGGGAGGGGGGACCCCCTACGAGCAGTACTTC
v_call: TRBV19
j_call: TRBJ2-7
d_call: .
clone_size: .

cdr3_aa: CASGFVQELEQYF
cdr3_nt: TGTGCCAGCGGCTTCGTCCAAGAGCTCGAGCAGTACTTC
v_call: TRBV5-6
j_call: TRBJ2-7
d_call: .
clone_size: .

cdr3_aa: CASSLGQDFYEQYF
cdr3_nt: TGTGCCAGCAGCTTAGGGCAGGACTTCTACGAGCAGTACTTC
v_call: TRBV7-2
j_call: TRBJ2-7
d_call: .
clone_size: .

cdr3_aa: CASSPGQESYEQYF
cdr3_nt: TGCGCCAGCAGCCCCGGACAGGAGTCCTACGAGCAGTACTTC
v_call: TRBV5-1
j_call: TRBJ2-7
d_call: TRBD1
clone_size: .

cdr3_aa: CASSVGVQAAYGGYTF
cdr3_nt: TGTGCCAGCAGCGTAGGCGTCCAGGCTGCGTATGGAGGCTACACCTTC
v_call: TRBV9
j_call: TRBJ1-2
d_call: .
clone_size: .

cdr3_aa: CASSAYSGTGIPEAFF
cdr3_nt: TGTGCCAGCAGTGCTTATTCCGGGACAGGGATCCCTGAAGCTTTCTTT
v_call: TRBV28
j_call: TRBJ1-1
d_call: TRBD1
clone_size: .

cdr3_aa: CASSPRGQPQHF
cdr3_nt: TGTGCCAGCAGCCCCCGGGGCCAGCCCCAGCATTTT
v_call: TRBV14
j_call: TRBJ1-5
d_call: .
clone_size: .

cdr3_aa: CASSLASSGAREQFF
cdr3_nt: TGTGCCAGCAGCTTAGCTTCTAGCGGGGCCCGGGAGCAGTTCTTC
v_call: TRBV7-9
j_call: TRBJ2-1
d_call: TRBD2
clone_size: .

cdr3_aa: CASSALADEQFF
cdr3_nt: TGCGCCAGCAGTGCGTTAGCGGATGAGCAGTTCTTC
v_call: TRBV10-2
j_call: TRBJ2-1
d_call: .
clone_size: .

cdr3_aa: CASSTLAEAYEQYF
cdr3_nt: TGTGCCAGCAGTACCCTAGCGGAAGCCTACGAGCAGTACTTC
v_call: TRBV6-5
j_call: TRBJ2-7
d_call: TRBD2
clone_size: .

cdr3_aa: CASSGPISAPGGNEQFF
cdr3_nt: TGTGCCAGCAGTGGCCCTATATCGGCGCCGGGGGGCAATGAGCAGTTCTTC
v_call: TRBV25-1
j_call: TRBJ2-1
d_call: TRBD2
clone_size: .

cdr3_aa: CASTLRRTGGTSRETQYF
cdr3_nt: TGTGCCAGCACCCTCAGGAGGACCGGAGGGACTAGCAGGGAGACCCAGTACTTC
v_call: TRBV2
j_call: TRBJ2-5
d_call: TRBD2
clone_size: once

cdr3_aa: CASSIQGDRQYF
cdr3_nt: TGTGCCAGTAGTATCCAGGGAGACAGGCAGTACTTC
v_call: TRBV19
j_call: TRBJ2-7
d_call: .
clone_size: .

cdr3_aa: CAWSPRGYEQYF
cdr3_nt: TGTGCCTGGAGCCCCCGGGGGTACGAGCAGTACTTC
v_call: TRBV30
j_call: TRBJ2-7
d_call: .
clone_size: .

cdr3_aa: CASSEQGGIYNEQFF
cdr3_nt: TGTGCCAGCAGTGAGCAGGGTGGGATATACAATGAGCAGTTCTTC
v_call: TRBV2
j_call: TRBJ2-1
d_call: .
clone_size: .

cdr3_aa: CASVTAGGSPLHF
cdr3_nt: TGTGCCAGCGTGACGGCGGGGGGCTCACCCCTCCACTTT
v_call: TRBV28
j_call: TRBJ1-6
d_call: .
clone_size: .

cdr3_aa: CASRTGANYGYTF
cdr3_nt: TGTGCGTCTAGGACGGGGGCTAACTATGGCTACACCTTC
v_call: TRBV19
j_call: TRBJ1-2
d_call: .
clone_size: .

cdr3_aa: CASRGQGKQPQHF
cdr3_nt: TGTGCCAGCAGGGGACAGGGGAAGCAGCCCCAGCATTTT
v_call: TRBV2
j_call: TRBJ1-5
d_call: TRBD1
clone_size: .

cdr3_aa: CASSPGLWGENTIYF
cdr3_nt: TGTGCCAGCAGCCCAGGACTTTGGGGCGAAAACACCATATATTTT
v_call: TRBV7-9
j_call: TRBJ1-3
d_call: .
clone_size: .

cdr3_aa: CATSEGVSSYEQYF
cdr3_nt: TGTGCCACCTCGGAAGGGGTGAGCTCCTACGAGCAGTACTTC
v_call: TRBV11-2
j_call: TRBJ2-7
d_call: .
clone_size: .

cdr3_aa: CASSLVADTQYF
cdr3_nt: TGTGCCAGCAGCTTAGTCGCAGATACGCAGTATTTT
v_call: TRBV7-9
j_call: TRBJ2-3
d_call: .
clone_size: .

cdr3_aa: CASSSPVTNEQFF
cdr3_nt: TGTGCCAGCAGCTCTCCTGTAACCAATGAGCAGTTCTTC
v_call: TRBV11-3
j_call: TRBJ2-1
d_call: .
clone_size: .

cdr3_aa: CASSLLGTSGTYYEQYF
cdr3_nt: TGTGCCAGCAGCCTCCTCGGGACTAGCGGGACTTACTACGAGCAGTACTTC
v_call: TRBV11-2
j_call: TRBJ2-7
d_call: TRBD2
clone_size: once

cdr3_aa: CASSMGTGYYEQYF
cdr3_nt: TGTGCCAGTAGTATGGGGACAGGTTACTACGAGCAGTACTTC
v_call: TRBV19
j_call: TRBJ2-7
d_call: TRBD1
clone_size: .

cdr3_aa: CASTMSPGRKEQYF
cdr3_nt: TGTGCCAGTACGATGAGTCCAGGGAGGAAAGAGCAGTACTTC
v_call: TRBV19
j_call: TRBJ2-7
d_call: .
clone_size: .

cdr3_aa: CASSGQSYNEQFF
cdr3_nt: TGTGCCAGCAGTGGACAGTCCTACAATGAGCAGTTCTTC
v_call: TRBV6-6
j_call: TRBJ2-1
d_call: .
clone_size: once

cdr3_aa: CASSYQGWSTEAFF
cdr3_nt: TGTGCCAGCAGCTACCAAGGCTGGTCCACTGAAGCTTTCTTT
v_call: TRBV14
j_call: TRBJ1-1
d_call: .
clone_size: .

cdr3_aa: CASSPQPGAGGYTF
cdr3_nt: TGTGCCAGCAGCCCACAGCCGGGGGCGGGAGGCTACACCTTC
v_call: TRBV11-2
j_call: TRBJ1-2
d_call: .
clone_size: .

cdr3_aa: CAISESAATDTQYF
cdr3_nt: TGTGCCATCAGTGAGTCTGCGGCCACAGATACGCAGTATTTT
v_call: TRBV10-3
j_call: TRBJ2-3
d_call: .
clone_size: .

cdr3_aa: CASGLVVTRDRESHEQFF
cdr3_nt: TGTGCTAGTGGTTTGGTCGTCACCCGGGACAGGGAATCCCATGAGCAGTTCTTC
v_call: TRBV12-5
j_call: TRBJ2-1
d_call: TRBD1
clone_size: .

cdr3_aa: CASRPDRRNNEQFF
cdr3_nt: TGTGCCAGCCGCCCGGACAGGAGAAACAATGAGCAGTTCTTC
v_call: TRBV28
j_call: TRBJ2-1
d_call: TRBD1
clone_size: .

cdr3_aa: CASSQTSGDYEQYF
cdr3_nt: TGCGCCAGCAGCCAGACTAGCGGGGACTACGAGCAGTACTTC
v_call: TRBV5-1
j_call: TRBJ2-7
d_call: TRBD2
clone_size: .

cdr3_aa: CASRRLAGVPEQFF
cdr3_nt: TGTGCCAGCAGACGACTAGCGGGGGTCCCTGAGCAGTTCTTC
v_call: TRBV2
j_call: TRBJ2-1
d_call: TRBD2
clone_size: .

cdr3_aa: CASSYGGRAEAFF
cdr3_nt: TGTGCCAGCAGTTACGGTGGTCGGGCTGAAGCTTTCTTT
v_call: TRBV6-6
j_call: TRBJ1-1
d_call: .
clone_size: .

cdr3_aa: CASTLTSIGNTEAFF
cdr3_nt: TGTGCCAGCACCTTAACCTCGATCGGGAACACTGAAGCTTTCTTT
v_call: TRBV5-5
j_call: TRBJ1-1
d_call: .
clone_size: once

cdr3_aa: CASGLGHPTDTQYF
cdr3_nt: TGTGCCAGCGGATTGGGACACCCCACAGATACGCAGTATTTT
v_call: TRBV6-1
j_call: TRBJ2-3
d_call: .
clone_size: few

cdr3_aa: CASSLSGSRGTEAFF
cdr3_nt: TGCGCCAGCAGCTTGTCTGGCAGCCGAGGGACTGAAGCTTTCTTT
v_call: TRBV5-1
j_call: TRBJ1-1
d_call: .
clone_size: .

cdr3_aa: CSVDIRRVSYNEQFF
cdr3_nt: TGCAGCGTTGACATTCGGCGGGTCTCCTACAATGAGCAGTTCTTC
v_call: TRBV29-1
j_call: TRBJ2-1
d_call: .
clone_size: .

cdr3_aa: CAGGTMDTQYF
cdr3_nt: TGTGCAGGGGGCACCATGGATACGCAGTATTTT
v_call: TRBV11-3
j_call: TRBJ2-3
d_call: TRBD1
clone_size: .

cdr3_aa: CASSQEEQGSTDTQYF
cdr3_nt: TGCGCCAGCAGCCAAGAAGAACAGGGAAGCACAGATACGCAGTATTTT
v_call: TRBV4-1
j_call: TRBJ2-3
d_call: .
clone_size: .

cdr3_aa: CASSFSGAEGNSPLHF
cdr3_nt: TGCGCCAGCAGCTTCTCTGGGGCAGAGGGGAATTCACCCCTCCACTTT
v_call: TRBV5-1
j_call: TRBJ1-6
d_call: .
clone_size: .

cdr3_aa: CASSVGRTGELFF
cdr3_nt: TGTGCCAGCAGTGTGGGTCGGACCGGGGAGCTGTTTTTT
v_call: TRBV2
j_call: TRBJ2-2
d_call: .
clone_size: .

cdr3_aa: CAISEQGSPGYTF
cdr3_nt: TGTGCCATCAGTGAACAGGGGAGCCCTGGCTACACCTTC
v_call: TRBV10-3
j_call: TRBJ1-2
d_call: TRBD1
clone_size: .

cdr3_aa: CASSLNSGETQYF
cdr3_nt: TGCGCCAGCAGCTTGAACTCCGGAGAGACCCAGTACTTC
v_call: TRBV5-1
j_call: TRBJ2-5
d_call: .
clone_size: .

cdr3_aa: CASSWVAGSTDTQYF
cdr3_nt: TGTGCCAGCAGTTGGGTAGCGGGTAGCACAGATACGCAGTATTTT
v_call: TRBV28
j_call: TRBJ2-3
d_call: TRBD2
clone_size: .

cdr3_aa: CASSSRVSYEQYF
cdr3_nt: TGTGCCAGCAGTTCCAGGGTGTCCTACGAGCAGTACTTC
v_call: TRBV27
j_call: TRBJ2-7
d_call: .
clone_size: .